This T cell receptor beta chain was captured in a study of T cells in Graves' hyperthyroidism and ophthalmopathy. V was clipped by 1 base and J by 5 bases, with 17 bases between them. This CDR3 contains 16 residues. Germline V CDR1 and CDR2: MNHNS, SASEGT. Researchers took RNA transcripts and amplified the TCR beta CDR3 regions from them. Primed by the HTBI set, a first-round RT-PCR was run on the TCR CDR3. TCRdb ran MiXCR on the multiplex PCR reads and lists one entry per CDR3 protein. The sample yields 600,000 to 700,000 distinct CDR3 sequences, roughly 14% seen once. This clonotype was observed many times.

Sequencing input: blood. The source of this sequence is a middle-aged woman with Graves' ophthalmopathy. The genes are TRBV6-1 and TRBJ1-1; unclear D gene. The CDR3 here is CASSEGPHPGYTEAFF. CDR3 nucleotide sequence: TGTGCCAGCAGTGAAGGGCCTCACCCCGGGTATACTGAAGCTTTCTTT.